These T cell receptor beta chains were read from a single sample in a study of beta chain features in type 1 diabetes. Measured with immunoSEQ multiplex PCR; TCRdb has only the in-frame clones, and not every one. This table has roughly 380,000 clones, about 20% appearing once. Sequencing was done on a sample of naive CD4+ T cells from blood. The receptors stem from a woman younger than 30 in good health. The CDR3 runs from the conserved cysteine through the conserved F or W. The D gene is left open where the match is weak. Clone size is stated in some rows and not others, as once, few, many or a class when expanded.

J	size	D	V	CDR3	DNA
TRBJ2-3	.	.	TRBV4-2	CASSQAGTGTDTQYF	TGTGCCAGCAGCCAAGCGGGAACCGGCACAGATACGCAGTATTTT
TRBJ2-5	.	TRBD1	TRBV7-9	CASSLLGQGQETQYF	TGTGCCAGCAGCTTATTGGGACAGGGCCAAGAGACCCAGTACTTC
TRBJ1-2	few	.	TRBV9	CASTNGGLYGYTF	TGTGCCAGCACAAATGGGGGCCTCTATGGCTACACCTTC
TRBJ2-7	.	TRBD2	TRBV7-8	CASDAWDYGRREQYF	TGTGCCAGCGATGCTTGGGACTACGGTCGCCGCGAGCAGTACTTC
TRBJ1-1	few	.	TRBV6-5	CASSYRPGGTEAFF	TGTGCCAGCAGTTACCGGCCGGGGGGCACTGAAGCTTTCTTT
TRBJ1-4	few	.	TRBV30	CAGMPGSYEKLFF	TGTGCCGGAATGCCGGGTTCCTATGAAAAACTGTTTTTT
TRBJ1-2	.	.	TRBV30	CACQPDSSNYGYTF	TGTGCCTGTCAACCGGACAGCTCTAACTATGGCTACACCTTC
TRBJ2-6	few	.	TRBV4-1	CASSLLRVYNVLTF	TGCGCCAGCAGCCTCCTTCGGGTCTACAACGTCCTGACTTTC
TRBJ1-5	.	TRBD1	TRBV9	CASSAGTGGVGQPQHF	TGTGCCAGCAGCGCCGGGACAGGGGGCGTCGGTCAGCCCCAGCATTTT
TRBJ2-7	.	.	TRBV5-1	CASSLGVMDTAQDF	TGCGCCAGCAGCTTGGGGGTTATGGACACCGCCCAGGACTTC
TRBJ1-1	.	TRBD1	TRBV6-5	CASRGQLNTEAFF	TGTGCCAGCAGGGGACAGCTGAACACTGAAGCTTTCTTT
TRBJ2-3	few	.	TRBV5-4	CASSMDSATDTQYF	TGTGCCAGCAGTATGGACAGCGCCACAGATACGCAGTATTTT
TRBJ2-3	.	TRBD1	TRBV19	CASNPGGASDTQYF	TGTGCCAGTAACCCAGGGGGCGCCTCAGATACGCAGTATTTT
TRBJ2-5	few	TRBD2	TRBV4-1	CASSPRGIGTQETQYF	TGCGCCAGCAGCCCGCGGGGGATCGGAACCCAAGAGACCCAGTACTTC
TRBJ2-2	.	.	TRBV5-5	CASKPPGRSPGELFF	TGTGCCAGTAAACCACCCGGGAGATCACCCGGGGAGCTGTTTTTT
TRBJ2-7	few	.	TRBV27	CASSFQPGGSWQYF	TGTGCCAGCAGTTTTCAACCTGGGGGCAGCTGGCAGTACTTC
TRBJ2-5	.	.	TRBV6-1	CASSFSEETQYF	TGTGCCAGCAGTTTCTCCGAAGAGACCCAGTACTTC